The 21 T cell receptor beta chains presented below share a single source sample, sequenced in a study of CD8 T cells in Susac syndrome. With random hexamers, roughly 0.5 to 1 ug RNA was reverse transcribed. TCRdb itself ran the immunoSEQ multiplex PCR reads through MiXCR, one entry per CDR3 protein. Here the sample spans under 200,000 distinct CDR3 sequences, approximately 90% being singletons. Sequencing was carried out using CD4+ T cells from PBMCs. The source of these receptors is a human donor in good health.

The rearrangement uses TRBV10-1 and TRBJ1-5, with D possibly matching TRBD1 (5 bases). The CDR3 has 14 amino acids. The germline gives CDR1 WNHNN, CDR2 SYGVQD (reference sequence). V gave up 4 bases and J gave up 0 bases, with 7 bases separating them. The CDR3 coding sequence is TGCGCCAGCAGTGCCGGACATAGCAATCAGCCCCAGCATTTT. This sequence encodes CASSAGHSNQPQHF.

The V call is TRBV2, the J call TRBJ1-5, with 8 bases matching TRBD1. The CDR3 runs to 16 residues. Looked up from germline, CDR1 is SNHLY and CDR2 is FYNNEI. Germline trimming cut 5 bases from V and 0 bases from J; bases unmatched to any gene: 6. In DNA form, the CDR3 reads TGTGCCAGCAGTAAGGACAGGGCTTATAGCAATCAGCCCCAGCATTTT. It specifies CASSKDRAYSNQPQHF.

The chain employs TRBV29-1 and TRBJ2-6; the D gene is possibly TRBD2 (5 bases). Germline loops: CDR1 SQVTM, CDR2 ANQGSEA. There are 15 residues in the CDR3. Trimming stripped 6 bases from V and 2 bases from J, with 14 bases between. CDR3 in amino acids: CSVHHGKAGANVLTF. The CDR3, as DNA: TGCAGCGTCCACCACGGGAAGGCTGGGGCCAACGTCCTGACTTTC.

This chain connects TRBV30 to TRBJ2-4, with D perhaps assigned TRBD1 or TRBD2 (5 bases each). Trimming cost V 4 bases and J 0 bases, with 7 bases left between them. Germline-derived CDR1 and CDR2 are GTSNPN and SVGIG (reference sequence). CDR3 length equals 13 residues. The CDR3: CAWMGTAKNIQYF. The CDR3 bases are TGTGCCTGGATGGGGACAGCCAAAAACATTCAGTACTTC.

The V call is TRBV3-1, the J call TRBJ1-1, with D perhaps matching TRBD1 (5 bases). The V end lost 4 bases, the J end lost 4 bases, and 13 bases lay between the germline ends. Germline V CDR1 and CDR2: LGHDT, YNNKEL (reference sequence). This CDR3 is 14 amino acids long. CDR3 amino acids: CASSRLPGSTEAFF. The CDR3 coding sequence is TGTGCCAGCAGCCGCCTCCCAGGGAGCACTGAAGCTTTCTTT.

The chain joins TRBV28 to TRBJ2-7; D unresolved. Deletions cut 2 bases from V and 0 bases from J, with 11 bases between. Germline assignment: CDR1 MDHEN and CDR2 SYDVKM. This CDR3 has 15 residues. As DNA, the CDR3 is TGTGCCAGCAGTTTAGGTCTCCCGAGCTCCTACGAGCAGTACTTC. It is translated as CASSLGLPSSYEQYF.

The chain links TRBV7-8 to TRBJ2-6; TRBD2 matches 8 bases. Germline assignment: CDR1 SGHVS and CDR2 FQNEAQ. CDR3 length: 16 amino acids. V shed 2 bases, J shed 4 bases, and the junction held 4 bases outside the gene matches. CDR3 region: CASSLPGGSGANVLTF. In nucleotides, the CDR3 is TGTGCCAGCAGCTTACCGGGGGGGTCGGGGGCCAACGTCCTGACTTTC.

The chain links TRBV5-1 to TRBJ2-7; D is undetermined. V was pared by 4 bases and J by 0 bases, with 11 bases between. Germline V gene sequence: CDR1 SGHRS, CDR2 YFSETQ. This CDR3 contains 14 residues. As DNA, the CDR3 is TGCGCCAGCAGCCTGTCGGTGGCCTCCTACGAGCAGTACTTC. Its protein product is CASSLSVASYEQYF.

For the CDR3, the DNA is TGTGCCAGCACCCCGGGACTAGCCCAAGAGACCCAGTACTTC. The encoded protein is CASTPGLAQETQYF. The rearrangement joins TRBV12-3 or TRBV12-4 to TRBJ2-5; TRBD2 agrees at 9 bases. Trimming at V came to 7 bases and at J to 1 base, leaving 4 bases not matched to a gene. This CDR3 is built from 14 residues.

The V call is TRBV20-1, the J call TRBJ2-5, with a possible D match to TRBD2 (6 bases). V shed 3 bases and J shed 4 bases, with 24 bases lying between them. CDR3 length: 17 residues. CDR1 is DFQATT and CDR2 is SNEGSKA in the germline V gene (reference sequence). CDR3 sequence reads: CSARGRDGTRRRETQYF. In DNA form, the CDR3 reads TGCAGTGCTAGGGGCCGTGATGGGACTCGACGGAGAGAGACCCAGTACTTC.

This chain joins TRBV28 and TRBJ2-2; a possible D gene is TRBD2 (6 bases). Germline CDR1 MDHEN, CDR2 SYDVKM. The CDR3 runs 15 residues. Trimming shortened V by 5 bases and J by 3 bases, and 13 bases separated the two germline ends. CDR3 sequence: CASSQWRGYTGELFF. The DNA for the CDR3 is TGTGCCAGCAGTCAGTGGAGGGGATACACCGGGGAGCTGTTTTTT.

The rearrangement links TRBV10-3 to TRBJ1-2; D not resolved. The CDR3 spans 13 residues. V was trimmed by 2 bases and J by 3 bases, leaving 7 bases between them. Looked up from germline, CDR1 is ENHRY and CDR2 is SYGVKD. CDR3 sequence reads: CAISEGSDYGYTF. CDR3 coding DNA: TGTGCCATCAGTGAGGGGTCGGACTATGGCTACACCTTC.

The chain recombines TRBV18 with TRBJ2-4; weak D call: TRBD1 (6 bases). In germline, CDR1 is KGHSH, CDR2 LQKENI. V was pared by 0 bases and J by 7 bases, with 13 bases between. This CDR3 region has 15 residues. CDR3 bases: TGTGCCAGCTCACCACCGGGGACACCGACGAACATTCAGTACTTC. Its protein is CASSPPGTPTNIQYF. Using reference TRBV18 and TRBJ2-4 for the parts outside the CDR3, the full variable domain is NAGVMQNPRHLVRRRGQEARLRCSPMKGHSHVYWYRQLPEEGLKFMVYLQKENIIDESGMPKERFSAEFPKEGPSILRIQQVVRGDSAAYFCASSPPGTPTNIQYFGAGTRLSVL.

The gene calls are TRBV28 and TRBJ1-1; D unresolved. This CDR3 is built from 12 residues. V gave up 7 bases and J gave up 4 bases, with 10 bases separating them. Germline V CDR1 and CDR2: MDHEN, SYDVKM. CDR3 DNA: TGTGCCAGCAAGGCGGGGTCCACTGAAGCTTTCTTT. Protein sequence: CASKAGSTEAFF.

The rearrangement joins TRBV19 to TRBJ1-2, with a tentative D call TRBD1 (6 bases). The CDR3 covers 14 residues. V lost 3 bases to trimming and J lost 1 base, with 9 bases between them. Looked up from germline, CDR1 is LNHDA and CDR2 is SQIVND (reference sequence). CDR3 DNA: TGTGCCAGTAGTATTAGGACAGTTAACTATGGCTACACCTTC. It codes for CASSIRTVNYGYTF.

The CDR3 region has the DNA TGCGCCAGCAGCCTCCGGGGTCAAGAAAAACTGTTTTTT. Translation: CASSLRGQEKLFF. The chain combines TRBV5-1 with TRBJ1-4; no definite D call. Germline CDR1 SGHRS, CDR2 YFSETQ. Trimming took 4 bases from V and 8 from J, leaving 12 bases between them. The CDR3 contains 13 residues.

This chain uses TRBV20-1 with TRBJ1-5; TRBD1 is a possible D gene (6 bases). CDR1 and CDR2 from the germline V gene are DFQATT and SNEGSKA (reference sequence). Trimming removed 5 bases from V and 0 bases from J, with 11 bases in between. The CDR3 spans 14 residues. The CDR3 coding sequence is TGCAGTGCTTCAGGACAGAATAGCAATCAGCCCCAGCATTTT. As protein: CSASGQNSNQPQHF.

The V gene is TRBV7-2, the J gene TRBJ1-6; a weak D match, TRBD1 (6 bases). Trimming removed 2 bases from V and 0 bases from J, with 11 bases in between. Germline V gene sequence: CDR1 SGHTA, CDR2 FQGNSA. The CDR3 loop spans 17 amino acids. CDR3 in DNA: TGTGCCAGCAGCTTACCCAGGGGAGGCTCCTATAATTCACCCCTCCACTTT. Its translation is CASSLPRGGSYNSPLHF.

The chain joins TRBV29-1 to TRBJ1-1; D uncertain. Germline CDR1 SQVTM, CDR2 ANQGSEA. Trimming removed 5 bases from V and 0 bases from J, with 7 bases in between. CDR3 size: 12 residues. CDR3 residues: CSVSRMNTEAFF. Written as DNA, the CDR3 is TGCAGCGTTTCAAGGATGAACACTGAAGCTTTCTTT.

The chain employs TRBV3-1 and TRBJ2-5, with TRBD2 identical over 10 bases. Germline V gene data show CDR1 as LGHDT and CDR2 as YNNKEL (reference sequence). V lost 4 bases, J lost 4 bases, and 9 bases stayed unmatched. The CDR3 loop spans 16 amino acids. CDR3 region: CASSRAPSGGGETQYF. In nucleotides, the CDR3 is TGTGCCAGCAGCCGAGCCCCTAGCGGGGGAGGAGAGACCCAGTACTTC.

This sequence joins TRBV29-1 and TRBJ1-1; unclear D gene. V lost 6 bases and J lost 0, with 14 bases in between. This CDR3 has 14 amino acids. Germline-derived CDR1 and CDR2 are SQVTM and ANQGSEA. The CDR3, as DNA: TGCAGCGTGGGCAGACGGGATTTGAACACTGAAGCTTTCTTT. Translated: CSVGRRDLNTEAFF. The full variable domain, in which reference TRBV29-1 and TRBJ1-1 provide the parts outside the CDR3, is SAVISQKPSRDICQRGTSLTIQCQVDSQVTMMFWYRQQPGQSLTLIATANQGSEATYESGFVIDKFPISRPNLTFSTLTVSNMSPEDSSIYLCSVGRRDLNTEAFFGQGTRLTVV.